Below are 7 T cell receptor beta chains sequenced from a single sample in a study of Ad26.COV2.S vaccination and SARS-CoV-2 variants. Noted treatment: around 19 received Ad26.COV2.S at low or high dose, single or two shots; 5 received placebo; per-sample allocation not given. The samples date from day 63 after the first vaccine or placebo injection. Repertoires were generated with immunoSEQ multiplex PCR, while TCRdb's copy carries only in-frame clones and drops some. The sample records roughly 510,000 clones, around 90% being singletons. The specimen was peripheral blood, collected in a trial of Ad26.COV2.S vaccine versus placebo. The receptors derive from a person between 18 and 59 years old who received the Ad26.COV2.S COVID-19 vaccine or a placebo.

The V gene is TRBV29-1, the J gene TRBJ2-1; 12 bases agree with TRBD1. This CDR3 spans 15 amino acids. Germline loops: CDR1 SQVTM, CDR2 ANQGSEA. Germline trimming cut 8 bases from V and 6 bases from J; bases unmatched to any gene: 11. Written as DNA, the CDR3 is TGCAGCCATCCTTTGGGACAGGGGGCGGTCAATGAGCAGTTCTTC. Protein sequence: CSHPLGQGAVNEQFF.

This clone was seen just once. The CDR3 DNA sequence: TGTGCCAGCAGCCCTGCCGGATCAGGGGGCGTCGGGGGGCAGTTCTTC. Protein sequence: CASSPAGSGGVGGQFF. The V and J genes are TRBV11-3 and TRBJ2-1; TRBD1 matches 8 bases. In germline, CDR1 is SGHNT, CDR2 YENEEA. The CDR3 runs 16 residues. V dropped 5 bases and J dropped 12; count of bases not matched to a gene: 18.

The CDR3 DNA follows: TGTGCCAGCAGCTTAGGTAACACAGCAACCGAGCAGTACTTC. It is translated as CASSLGNTATEQYF. The genes are TRBV7-8 and TRBJ2-7; no clear D gene. Per germline, CDR1 SGHVS and CDR2 FQNEAQ. There are 14 residues in the CDR3. V was clipped by 1 base and J by 6 bases, with 13 bases between them.

V gene TRBV4-3 combines with J gene TRBJ2-2, with 8 bases identical to TRBD2. The CDR3 has 17 residues. Trimming took 0 bases from V and 6 from J; bases not matched to a gene: 9. CDR1 is LGHNA and CDR2 is YSLEER in the germline V gene. The CDR3 is CASSQEGTGTRAGELFF. The CDR3 region has the DNA TGCGCCAGCAGCCAAGAAGGGACGGGGACTAGAGCCGGGGAGCTGTTTTTT.

This clone was recorded a few times. The chain employs TRBV30 and TRBJ1-5, with D tentatively TRBD1 (6 bases). The CDR3 runs to 15 residues. Trimming left V 2 bases short and J 4 bases short, with 15 bases between. Germline CDR1 is GTSNPN and CDR2 is SVGIG (reference sequence). The CDR3 bases are TGTGCCTGGAGTAATACCGGGACATTTAATCAGCCCCAGCATTTT. Its translation is CAWSNTGTFNQPQHF. Variable domain in full (rest from reference TRBV30 and TRBJ1-5): SQTIHQWPATLVQPVGSPLSLECTVEGTSNPNLYWYRQAAGRGLQLLFYSVGIGQISSEVPQNLSASRPQDRQFILSSKKLLLSDSGFYLCAWSNTGTFNQPQHFGDGTRLSIL.

This clone was counted ten times or more. The chain recombines TRBV5-4 with TRBJ1-4; weak D call: TRBD1 (6 bases). V dropped 3 bases and J dropped 1 base, with 7 bases sitting between them. Germline V lookup: CDR1 SGHNT, CDR2 YYREEE (reference sequence). The CDR3 has 14 amino acids. The CDR3: CASSSGVTNEKLFF. The CDR3 DNA reads as TGTGCCAGCAGCTCAGGGGTAACTAATGAAAAACTGTTTTTT.

The genes are TRBV12-3 or TRBV12-4 and TRBJ1-3; D is ambiguous. CDR3 size: 12 residues. Trimming left V 7 bases short and J 8 bases short, with 12 bases between. The CDR3 DNA follows: TGTGCCAGCAACAACGGGCGGGACACCATATATTTT. It translates to CASNNGRDTIYF.